Below, 29 T cell receptor beta chains from the same sample are listed, as sequenced in a study of blood T cells in healthy people across ages. Then a second PCR, running about 6 to 12 cycles, was carried out with a sample-barcoded 5' primer and a J-beta primer mix. From the 5' RACE reads, TCRdb called clonotypes with MiXCR, one entry per CDR3 protein. The data contain hundreds of thousands of distinct CDR3 sequences, approximately 31% of them singletons. The sample comprised blood. These receptors were obtained from a woman over 75 in good health.

This chain connects TRBV5-6 to TRBJ2-4; possibly TRBD1 for D (7 bases). Germline loops: CDR1 SGHDT, CDR2 YYEEEE. Trimming took off 4 bases at V and 6 bases at J, with 17 bases between the two ends. This CDR3 has 15 amino acids. CDR3 in DNA: TGTGCCAGCAGCCAGGGGGGCAGGCCCGGAAACATTCAGTACTTC. Translation: CASSQGGRPGNIQYF.

This clonotype showed up many times. The chain carries TRBV12-5 and TRBJ2-7, with a weak D call TRBD1 (6 bases). The germline V gene encodes CDR1 LGHNT and CDR2 FRNRAP. The CDR3 is 16 residues long. V was pared by 6 bases and J by 2 bases, with 20 bases between. CDR3 DNA: TGTGCTAGTGGAACACCTACCAGGGGCAAACCCTACGAGCAGTACTTC. Translation gives CASGTPTRGKPYEQYF. Using reference TRBV12-5 and TRBJ2-7 for the parts outside the CDR3, the full variable domain is DARVTQTPRHKVTEMGQEVTMRCQPILGHNTVFWYRQTMMQGLELLAYFRNRAPLDDSGMPKDRFSAEMPDATLATLKIQPSEPRDSAVYFCASGTPTRGKPYEQYFGPGTRLTVT.

A note on this clonotype: A read error may explain this, as a much larger clone is one base away. V and J are TRBV11-2 and TRBJ2-5, with D perhaps TRBD2 (6 bases). The CDR3 loop spans 18 amino acids. The germline CDR1 and CDR2 sequences are SGHAT and FQNNGV. V shed 1 base and J shed 5 bases, with 23 bases lying between them. The CDR3 here is CASSLGTIGRNPRETQYF. In DNA form, the CDR3 reads TGTGCCAGCAGCTTAGGGACTATCGGGAGAAACCCCCGGGAGACCCAGTACTTC.

This clonotype was recorded many times. J is TRBJ1-2 and V is TRBV4-3, with D possibly matching TRBD1 (5 bases). The germline gives CDR1 LGHNA, CDR2 YSLEER. The CDR3 is 15 residues long. Trimming shortened V by 0 bases and J by 6 bases, and 14 bases separated the two germline ends. For the CDR3, the DNA is TGCGCCAGCAGCCAAGATGACTCCAGGGTTAATGGCTACACCTTC. Translation gives CASSQDDSRVNGYTF.

This clonotype was detected ten times or more. The chain uses TRBV20-1 and TRBJ2-2; 8 bases line up with TRBD1. The germline CDR1 and CDR2 sequences are DFQATT and SNEGSKA (reference sequence). With 5 bases clipped from V and 3 bases from J, the junction kept 2 bases outside the gene matches. This CDR3 spans 13 amino acids. CDR3 sequence reads: CSAGQGHTGELFF. The CDR3 region has the DNA TGCAGTGCTGGACAGGGCCACACCGGGGAGCTGTTTTTT.

This clonotype was seen many times. DNA of the CDR3: TGTGCCAGCAGCCATTCCAGAGGGCCAGAAACACAAGAGACCCAGTACTTC. Residues: CASSHSRGPETQETQYF. The chain couples TRBV7-2 to TRBJ2-5, with a possible D match to TRBD2 (5 bases). CDR1 and CDR2 from the germline V gene are SGHTA and FQGNSA. V was cut by 5 bases and J by 2 bases, with 21 bases left in between. The CDR3 spans 17 residues.

In its sample, this clonotype was seen many times. This chain connects TRBV30 to TRBJ1-2; D gene unclear. Germline CDR1 reads GTSNPN; CDR2 reads SVGIG (reference sequence). V shed 1 base and J shed 8 bases, with 11 bases lying between them. The length of the CDR3 is 12 residues. The CDR3 DNA reads TGTGCCTGGAGTGCTTCGGGTGACGGCTACACCTTC. This translates into CAWSASGDGYTF. The full variable domain, with the rest looked up from reference TRBV30 and TRBJ1-2, is SQTIHQWPATLVQPVGSPLSLECTVEGTSNPNLYWYRQAAGRGLQLLFYSVGIGQISSEVPQNLSASRPQDRQFILSSKKLLLSDSGFYLCAWSASGDGYTFGSGTRLTVV.

This clonotype was found many times. V and J are TRBV20-1 and TRBJ2-5; perhaps TRBD2 as D (5 bases). CDR1 is DFQATT, CDR2 SNEGSKA, per germline (reference sequence). There are 14 residues in the CDR3. V gave up 4 bases and J gave up 5 bases, with 17 bases separating them. Written as DNA, the CDR3 is TGCAGTGCTATAAATCCTCTAGGAGGCGAGACCCAGTACTTC. Residues: CSAINPLGGETQYF.

This clonotype came up many times. The genes are TRBV5-5 and TRBJ2-7; perhaps TRBD1 as D (6 bases). Germline CDR1 is SGHKS and CDR2 is YYEKEE (reference sequence). Trimming left V 7 bases short and J 2 bases short, with 16 bases between. This CDR3 has 14 residues. CDR3 loop: CASERDTGTYEQYF. CDR3 coding DNA: TGTGCCAGCGAGAGGGACACGGGTACCTACGAGCAGTACTTC.

This clonotype has ten or more counts. The V and J genes are TRBV5-5 and TRBJ1-6; D possibly corresponds to TRBD1 (6 bases). Deletions cut 0 bases from V and 8 bases from J, with 18 bases between. The length of the CDR3 is 17 residues. Germline assignment: CDR1 SGHKS and CDR2 YYEKEE (reference sequence). The chain's CDR3 is CASSLGAPGAADSPLHF. CDR3 nucleotides: TGTGCCAGCAGCTTGGGAGCCCCAGGGGCCGCGGATTCACCCCTCCACTTT.

Note on this clonotype: A read error is possible here, since a much larger clone lies one base away. The chain is built from TRBV24-1 and TRBJ2-7; TRBD2 agrees at 11 bases. V lost 7 bases, J lost 7 bases, and 11 bases stayed unmatched. Germline V gene sequence: CDR1 KGHDR, CDR2 SFDVKD. The CDR3 runs 15 residues. The CDR3 reads CATRATSGGLGEQYF. DNA for the CDR3: TGTGCCACCAGGGCCACTAGCGGGGGCTTGGGTGAGCAGTACTTC.

This clonotype showed up just a few times. Possible read error: a much larger clone is one base away. The chain uses TRBV6-1 and TRBJ2-7, with 9 positions matching TRBD1. This CDR3 is 15 amino acids long. Germline V gene sequence: CDR1 MNHNS, CDR2 SASEGT. V gave up 4 bases and J gave up 3 bases; unmatched junction bases: 7. Here the CDR3 reads CASSVTGTGRYEQYF. The DNA of the CDR3 is TGTGCCAGCAGTGTAACCGGGACAGGGCGCTACGAGCAGTACTTC.

This clonotype was found many times. The chain uses TRBV3-1 and TRBJ2-7; D not resolved. This CDR3 is built from 14 residues. Germline assignment: CDR1 LGHDT and CDR2 YNNKEL (reference sequence). Trimming left V 1 base short and J 3 bases short, with 10 bases between. The DNA of the CDR3 is TGTGCCAGCAGCCAAGCGGCCGGCATCTACGAGCAGTACTTC. This translates into CASSQAAGIYEQYF.

This clonotype was counted many times. The chain has TRBV2 and TRBJ2-5; D is uncertain. CDR3 length: 11 residues. The V and J ends lost 7 bases and 2 bases respectively, with 5 bases between them. The V gene's germline CDR1 is SNHLY and CDR2 FYNNEI. This CDR3 reads CASTGQETQYF. Here the CDR3 DNA reads TGTGCCAGCACCGGGCAAGAGACCCAGTACTTC. Using reference TRBV2 and TRBJ2-5 for the parts outside the CDR3, the full variable domain is EPEVTQTPSHQVTQMGQEVILRCVPISNHLYFYWYRQILGQKVEFLVSFYNNEISEKSEIFDDQFSVERPDGSNFTLKIRSTKLEDSAMYFCASTGQETQYFGPGTRLLVL.

The chain uses TRBV12-3 or TRBV12-4 and TRBJ1-5, with TRBD1 matching over 9 bases. The CDR3 spans 14 residues. Trimming took 9 bases from V and 7 from J; bases not matched to a gene: 10. The CDR3 DNA reads as TGTGCCAGTAGTGGGGGACAGGGAGGCCAGCCCCAGCATTTT. Translated, it gives CASSGGQGGQPQHF.

This chain links TRBV29-1 with TRBJ2-5; D is undetermined. Germline-derived CDR1 and CDR2 are SQVTM and ANQGSEA. The CDR3 extends over 13 amino acids. V was shortened by 7 bases and J by 4 bases, with 16 bases between the two germline ends. The CDR3 protein is CSACPDVTETQYF. The CDR3 DNA reads TGCAGCGCCTGCCCGGACGTAACAGAGACCCAGTACTTC.

V usage is TRBV5-1 and J usage is TRBJ2-2; 9 positions agree with TRBD1. The CDR3 loop spans 16 amino acids. Germline loops: CDR1 SGHRS, CDR2 YFSETQ. Trimming took 3 bases from V and 4 from J; bases not matched to a gene: 7. The CDR3 sequence is CASSWAGTGSTGELFF. CDR3 DNA sequence: TGCGCCAGCAGCTGGGCCGGGACAGGGAGCACCGGGGAGCTGTTTTTT. Complete variable domain (other parts from reference TRBV5-1 and TRBJ2-2): KAGVTQTPRYLIKTRGQQVTLSCSPISGHRSVSWYQQTPGQGLQFLFEYFSETQRNKGNFPGRFSGRQFSNSRSEMNVSTLELGDSALYLCASSWAGTGSTGELFFGEGSRLTVL.

The V and J genes are TRBV7-2 and TRBJ2-7; unclear D gene. V lost 1 base to trimming and J lost 7 bases, with 11 bases between them. The germline V gene has CDR1 SGHTA and CDR2 FQGNSA. This CDR3 is built from 13 residues. The CDR3 DNA sequence: TGTGCCAGCAGCTTAGTAGGTACCTCGGAGCAGTACTTC. This encodes CASSLVGTSEQYF.

This clonotype was counted many times. A much larger clonotype is one base distant, so this may be a read error. The chain has TRBV6-1 and TRBJ2-1; 10 bases map to TRBD1. The CDR3 runs to 15 residues. Germline CDR1 and CDR2: MNHNS and SASEGT. The junction had 10 bases not matched to a gene; V was cut back by 6 bases and J by 8 bases. CDR3 residues: CASSGWGQGNYEQFF. The CDR3 DNA is TGTGCCAGCAGCGGTTGGGGACAGGGGAATTATGAGCAGTTCTTC.

This clonotype has at least ten counts. The chain recombines TRBV20-1 with TRBJ1-2; D is undetermined. The length of the CDR3 is 13 residues. Germline CDR1 DFQATT, CDR2 SNEGSKA (reference sequence). CDR3 sequence reads: CSFRFGLNYGYTF. DNA of the CDR3: TGCAGCTTCCGCTTCGGGTTGAACTATGGCTACACCTTC.

Regarding this clonotype: Relative to the germline gene, one junction end is altered; a read error may explain this. This chain joins TRBV6-1 and TRBJ1-2; D is uncertain. The CDR3 is 12 amino acids. CDR1 is MNHNS and CDR2 is SASEGT in the germline V gene. CDR3 DNA sequence: TGTGCCAGCAGTTCAACAAGGAATGGTTACACCTTC. Translation gives CASSSTRNGYTF.

The sample holds many counts of this clonotype. This chain links TRBV6-2 or TRBV6-3 with TRBJ2-1, with 8 bases that match TRBD1. J gave up 7 bases and V 5 bases, and 13 bases lay outside the gene matches. The length of the CDR3 is 16 residues. Germline assignment: CDR1 MNHEY and CDR2 SVGEGT. CDR3: CASSQPPGQEMNEQFF. The CDR3 DNA reads as TGTGCCAGCAGTCAGCCTCCGGGACAGGAGATGAATGAGCAGTTCTTC.

This clonotype has a count of ten or more. J is TRBJ2-7 and V is TRBV4-2; 8 nucleotides agree with TRBD1. This CDR3 has 16 residues. The germline V gene has CDR1 LGHNA and CDR2 YNFKEQ. V gave up 1 base and J gave up 2 bases; unmatched junction bases: 7. The CDR3 is CASSQVGDRPTYEQYF. In DNA form, the CDR3 reads TGTGCCAGCAGCCAAGTGGGGGACAGGCCGACCTACGAGCAGTACTTC.

The sample holds a few counts of this clonotype. The chain links TRBV12-3 or TRBV12-4 to TRBJ2-1; possibly TRBD2 for D (6 bases). The CDR3 has 17 amino acids. Trimming shortened V by 1 base and J by 0 bases, and 13 bases separated the two germline ends. As DNA, the CDR3 is TGTGCCAGCAGTTTAGTGGGGGGTTCCTGCTCCTACAATGAGCAGTTCTTC. This codes for CASSLVGGSCSYNEQFF.

This chain connects TRBV5-1 to TRBJ2-5, with D possibly TRBD1 on 5 matching bases. Deletions cut 4 bases from V and 11 bases from J, with 24 bases between. The CDR3 contains 15 residues. Germline V gene lookup returns CDR1 SGHRS and CDR2 YFSETQ. CDR3: CASSPQGSDTTKQYF. CDR3 sequence (DNA): TGCGCCAGCAGCCCTCAGGGATCCGATACTACGAAGCAGTACTTC. The variable domain in full, with the rest retrieved from reference TRBV5-1 and TRBJ2-5, is KAGVTQTPRYLIKTRGQQVTLSCSPISGHRSVSWYQQTPGQGLQFLFEYFSETQRNKGNFPGRFSGRQFSNSRSEMNVSTLELGDSALYLCASSPQGSDTTKQYFGPGTRLLVL.

This clonotype has a handful of counts. The chain recombines TRBV4-2 with TRBJ1-2; D not resolved. The V and J ends lost 1 base and 2 bases respectively, with 14 bases between them. The CDR3 has 16 amino acids. Germline CDR1 LGHNA, CDR2 YNFKEQ. For the CDR3, the DNA is TGTGCCAGCAGCCAAGGTGCGGGCGGGGAGAACTATGGCTACACCTTC. It encodes CASSQGAGGENYGYTF.

The gene calls are TRBV20-1 and TRBJ2-2; TRBD2 aligns across 13 bases. Germline V gives CDR1 DFQATT, CDR2 SNEGSKA (reference sequence). There are 16 residues in the CDR3. Trimming cost V 5 bases and J 5 bases; bases outside gene matches: 8. The CDR3 is CSARLAGGFGTGELFF. The CDR3 nucleotides read TGCAGTGCTCGACTAGCGGGGGGCTTCGGGACCGGGGAGCTGTTTTTT.

This clonotype was recorded at least ten times. The CDR3 nucleotides are TGTGCCAGCAGTTACAAAATTGGCCAAGAGACCCAGTACTTC. The encoded protein is CASSYKIGQETQYF. The J gene is TRBJ2-5, the V gene TRBV6-2 or TRBV6-3; no clear D gene. Germline CDR1 reads MNHEY; CDR2 reads SVGEGT. The CDR3 totals 14 residues. V dropped 2 bases and J dropped 1 base, with 8 bases sitting between them.

This clonotype was seen a few times. The V gene is TRBV6-5, the J gene TRBJ2-2; perhaps TRBD1 as D (6 bases). The CDR3 is 17 residues long. Germline CDR1 is MNHEY and CDR2 is SVGAGI. Trimming removed 2 bases from V and 2 bases from J, with 15 bases in between. The CDR3 DNA sequence: TGTGCCAGCAGTTACCCGGGACACTCCATTAACACCGGGGAGCTGTTTTTT. Its protein is CASSYPGHSINTGELFF.